This T cell receptor beta chain is drawn from a study of T-cell reconstitution after alpha-beta-depleted transplantation in children. Preparation of the TCRbeta library used unique molecular identifiers. TCRdb independently ran MiXCR on the PCR reads; one entry per CDR3 protein. The sample comprises under 450,000 distinct CDR3 sequences, roughly 13% of which are singletons, and approximately 4.2% rests with the top ten. Germline V gene data show CDR1 as MDHEN and CDR2 as SYDVKM. The CDR3 extends over 14 amino acids. Trimming at V came to 6 bases and at J to 8 bases, leaving 5 bases not matched to a gene.

This TCR was recovered from a human donor who donated a stem cell graft to a child with Fanconi anemia. Sequencing was performed on PBMCs, taken from the stem cell graft. The chain is built from TRBV28 and TRBJ1-4, with 11 bases identical to TRBD1. CDR3 DNA sequence: TGTGCCAGCAGGGGACAGGGGGGACGGGAAAAACTGTTTTTT. This encodes CASRGQGGREKLFF.